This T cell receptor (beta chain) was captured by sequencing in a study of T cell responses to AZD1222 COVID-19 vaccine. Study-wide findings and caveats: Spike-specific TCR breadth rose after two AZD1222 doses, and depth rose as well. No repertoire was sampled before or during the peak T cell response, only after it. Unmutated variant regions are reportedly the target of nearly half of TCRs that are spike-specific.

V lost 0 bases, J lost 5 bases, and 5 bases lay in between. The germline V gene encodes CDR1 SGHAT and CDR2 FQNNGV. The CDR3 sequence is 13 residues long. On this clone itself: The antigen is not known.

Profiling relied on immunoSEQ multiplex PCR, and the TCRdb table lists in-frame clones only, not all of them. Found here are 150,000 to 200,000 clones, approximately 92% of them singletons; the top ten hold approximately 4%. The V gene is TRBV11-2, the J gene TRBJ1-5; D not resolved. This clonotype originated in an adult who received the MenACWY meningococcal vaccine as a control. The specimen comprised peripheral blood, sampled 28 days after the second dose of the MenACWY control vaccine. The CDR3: CASSLDRDQPQHF. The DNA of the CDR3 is TGTGCCAGCAGCTTAGATCGCGATCAGCCCCAGCATTTT.